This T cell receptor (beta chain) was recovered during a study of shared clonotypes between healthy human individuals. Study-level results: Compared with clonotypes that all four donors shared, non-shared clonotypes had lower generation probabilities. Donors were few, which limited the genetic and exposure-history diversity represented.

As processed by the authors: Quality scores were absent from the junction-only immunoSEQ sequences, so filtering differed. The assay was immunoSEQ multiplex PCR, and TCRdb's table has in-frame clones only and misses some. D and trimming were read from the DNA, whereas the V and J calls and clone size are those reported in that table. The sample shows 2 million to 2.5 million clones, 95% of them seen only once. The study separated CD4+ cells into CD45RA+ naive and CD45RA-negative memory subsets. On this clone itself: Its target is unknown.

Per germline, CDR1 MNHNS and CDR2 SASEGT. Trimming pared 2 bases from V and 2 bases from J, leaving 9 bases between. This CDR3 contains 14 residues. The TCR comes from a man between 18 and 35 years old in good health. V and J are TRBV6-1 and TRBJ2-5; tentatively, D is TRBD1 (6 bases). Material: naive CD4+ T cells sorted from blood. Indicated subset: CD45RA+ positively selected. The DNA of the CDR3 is TGTGCCAGCAGTGAAATGGACAGACAAGAGACCCAGTACTTC. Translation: CASSEMDRQETQYF.